Following are 2 T cell receptor beta chains from one sample sequenced in a study of blood T cell repertoires in COVID-19. Assay used: immunoSEQ multiplex PCR; TCRdb lists only in-frame clones, some missing. This repertoire shows some 30,000 clones, 84% found once; its top ten account for more than 9.5%. The specimen sequenced was peripheral blood. The receptors originated from a man aged 80 or over with active COVID-19.

This chain connects TRBV23-1 to TRBJ2-7; 11 bases line up with TRBD1. TRBV23-1 is classed as an ORF, of uncertain function. Unmatched junction bases numbered 8, after V lost 3 bases and J lost 7 bases. This CDR3 is 15 amino acids long. CDR3 in DNA: TGCGCCAGCAGTCAGGTGGACAGGGGGCCAGGGGAGCAGTACTTC. This codes for CASSQVDRGPGEQYF.

This chain links TRBV5-1 with TRBJ1-2; D may be TRBD1 (5 bases). From germline, CDR1 is SGHRS and CDR2 YFSETQ. V was pared by 2 bases and J by 0 bases, with 11 bases between. The CDR3 runs to 15 residues. DNA of the CDR3: TGCGCCAGCAGCTTTAGACAGTCCTCTAACTATGGCTACACCTTC. Translating it yields CASSFRQSSNYGYTF.